The rows below give T cell receptor beta chains drawn from one sample of a study of patients and donors after allogeneic stem cell transplantation. TCRdb re-analysed the RT-PCR reads in MiXCR, keeping a single row per CDR3 protein. The table includes some 30,000 distinct CDR3 sequences, roughly a third detected once. Sequenced input: blood, either unsorted or a sorted T cell fraction (not recorded which). The source is a human donor who was either an allogeneic HSCT recipient or a stem cell or donor lymphocyte infusion donor (not recorded which). It is not recorded whose cells these are; they may come from a transplant donor. Both conserved end residues are part of each CDR3. The D gene is left open where the match is weak. Some rows have no size entry. The others give once, few or many, or a class for an expanded clone.

V gene: TRBV4-3; clone size: few; J gene: TRBJ1-4; D gene: NA; CDR3 DNA: TGCGCCAGCAGCATCCACAGGAGGGAAAAACTGTTTTTT; CDR3 protein: CASSIHRREKLFF
V gene: TRBV4-3; clone size: few; J gene: TRBJ2-7; D gene: NA; CDR3 DNA: TGCGCCAGCAGCCAAGGGATACCTCTCCCCAACGAGCAGTACTTC; CDR3 protein: CASSQGIPLPNEQYF
V gene: TRBV12-3/TRBV12-4; clone size: few; J gene: TRBJ1-5; D gene: TRBD1; CDR3 DNA: TGTGCCAGCAGTCTCACCCCGGACAGGTATGAGCCCCAGCATTTT; CDR3 protein: CASSLTPDRYEPQHF
V gene: TRBV7-9; clone size: few; J gene: TRBJ1-5; D gene: TRBD1; CDR3 DNA: TGTGCCAGCAGCGACGGGACAGATCAGCCCCAGCATTTT; CDR3 protein: CASSDGTDQPQHF
V gene: TRBV3-1; clone size: NA; J gene: TRBJ1-6; D gene: NA; CDR3 DNA: TGTGCCAGCAGCCAAATTCTTCGCCGGGACTCGGGGGGAGCACCCCTCCACTTT; CDR3 protein: CASSQILRRDSGGAPLHF
V gene: TRBV7-2; clone size: NA; J gene: TRBJ2-2; D gene: TRBD1; CDR3 DNA: TGTGCCAGCAGCTTAGTGGTCAGGGGGACCGGGGAGCTGTTTTTT; CDR3 protein: CASSLVVRGTGELFF
V gene: TRBV29-1; clone size: NA; J gene: TRBJ2-7; D gene: NA; CDR3 DNA: TGCAGCGTGGGGAGTTCCTACGAGCAGTACTTC; CDR3 protein: CSVGSSYEQYF
V gene: TRBV5-1; clone size: few; J gene: TRBJ2-3; D gene: NA; CDR3 DNA: TGCGCCAGCAGCTTGATTGTAGCGACCGATACGCAGTATTTT; CDR3 protein: CASSLIVATDTQYF
V gene: TRBV7-2; clone size: NA; J gene: TRBJ1-6; D gene: NA; CDR3 DNA: TGTGCCAGCAGCTTAAGGAATTCACCCCTCCACTTT; CDR3 protein: CASSLRNSPLHF
V gene: TRBV6-2/TRBV6-3; clone size: NA; J gene: TRBJ2-3; D gene: NA; CDR3 DNA: TGTGCCAGCAGTTACCTCGGGTTCAAAGATACGCAGTATTTT; CDR3 protein: CASSYLGFKDTQYF
V gene: TRBV7-2; clone size: few; J gene: TRBJ2-5; D gene: NA; CDR3 DNA: TGTGCCAGCAAAGTACAGGGAAGCGAGACCCAGTACTTC; CDR3 protein: CASKVQGSETQYF
V gene: TRBV12-3/TRBV12-4; clone size: NA; J gene: TRBJ1-5; D gene: TRBD1; CDR3 DNA: TGTGCCAGCACCCCCTCGGACAGGGAGGGCCGCAATCAGCCCCAGCATTTT; CDR3 protein: CASTPSDREGRNQPQHF
V gene: TRBV5-1; clone size: NA; J gene: TRBJ2-1; D gene: NA; CDR3 DNA: TGCGCCAGCAGCCCTGGACAGATTTACAATGAGCAGTTCTTC; CDR3 protein: CASSPGQIYNEQFF
V gene: TRBV20-1; clone size: NA; J gene: TRBJ1-3; D gene: NA; CDR3 DNA: TGCAGTGCTAGGGACGGGAACTCTGGAAACACCATATATTTT; CDR3 protein: CSARDGNSGNTIYF
V gene: TRBV6-1; clone size: NA; J gene: TRBJ1-1; D gene: NA; CDR3 DNA: TGTGCCAGCCAAGGGGCAGGGATGAACACTGAAGCTTTCTTT; CDR3 protein: CASQGAGMNTEAFF
V gene: TRBV12-3/TRBV12-4; clone size: NA; J gene: TRBJ1-2; D gene: NA; CDR3 DNA: TGTGCCAGCAGCCTCCAGGGCAAGAGGGGCTACACCTTC; CDR3 protein: CASSLQGKRGYTF
V gene: TRBV6-2/TRBV6-3; clone size: NA; J gene: TRBJ2-5; D gene: NA; CDR3 DNA: TGTGCCAGCAGTCACTCGGAGACCCAGTACTTC; CDR3 protein: CASSHSETQYF